This T cell receptor (beta chain) originates from a study of cytomegalovirus exposure and HLA in healthy donors. PCR involved 60 Vbeta and 13 Jbeta primers. Clones were sequenced by immunoSEQ multiplex PCR, and TCRdb holds only the in-frame ones, with some missing. This sample's table has over 110,000 clones. Trimming removed 4 bases at V and 2 bases at J, with 9 bases between. Germline CDR1 and CDR2: SEHNR and FQNEAQ (reference sequence). There are 13 residues in the CDR3. In the case of this clone: Its antigen remains unknown.

Overall study results and limits: When the data were analyzed later, several of the most significant clusters appeared to be linked to common viral pathogens.

The clonotype originates from a male donor in good health and CMV-seronegative. V is TRBV7-9 and J is TRBJ2-7; D perhaps matches TRBD2 (5 bases). Sequencing input: PBMCs. The chain's CDR3 is CASSYGVTYEQYF. The CDR3 coding sequence is TGTGCCAGCAGCTACGGGGTTACCTACGAGCAGTACTTC.